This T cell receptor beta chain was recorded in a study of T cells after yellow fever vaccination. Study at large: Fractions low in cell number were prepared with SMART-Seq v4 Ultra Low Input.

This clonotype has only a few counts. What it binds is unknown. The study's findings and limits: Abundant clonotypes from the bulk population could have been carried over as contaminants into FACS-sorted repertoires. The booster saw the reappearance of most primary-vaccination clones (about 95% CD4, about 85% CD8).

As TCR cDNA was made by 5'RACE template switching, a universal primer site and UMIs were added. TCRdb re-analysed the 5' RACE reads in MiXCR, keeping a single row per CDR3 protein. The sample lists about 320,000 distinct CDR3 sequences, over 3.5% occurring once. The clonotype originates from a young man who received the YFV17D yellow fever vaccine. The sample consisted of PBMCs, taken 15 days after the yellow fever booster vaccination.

The CDR3 bases are TGTGCCAGCAGCCAAATGGGGATATCCTACGAGCAGTACTTC. Translation gives CASSQMGISYEQYF. The chain employs TRBV3-1 and TRBJ2-7; D is uncertain. The CDR3 sequence is 14 residues long. Germline V gene lookup returns CDR1 LGHDT and CDR2 YNNKEL (reference sequence). The V and J ends lost 2 bases and 1 base respectively, with 9 bases between them.